These 6 T cell receptor beta chains were sequenced from one sample in a study of CD8+ T cells in alopecia areata. Indicated treatment: oral pan-JAK inhibitor, 5-10 mg twice daily. cDNA reverse transcribed from extracted RNA served as the sequencing template. The data were produced by immunoSEQ multiplex PCR, yet TCRdb's version contains in-frame clones alone and is incomplete. The sample consists of around 100,000 clones, approximately 54% of them appearing once. The starting material was CD8+ T cells sorted from blood, obtained at week 24, from a patient treated with tofacitinib. The source of these receptors is a human donor with alopecia areata.

The chain has TRBV5-6 and TRBJ2-3; a weak D match, TRBD2 (6 bases). Germline V CDR1 and CDR2: SGHDT, YYEEEE. The CDR3 loop spans 15 amino acids. The V end was cut by 2 bases, the J end by 4 bases, with 14 bases between. The CDR3 spells CASSFGGVGPDTQYF. CDR3 coding DNA: TGTGCCAGCAGCTTTGGAGGGGTGGGACCAGATACGCAGTATTTT.

The J gene is TRBJ1-5, the V gene TRBV29-1; D call uncertain. The CDR3 has 12 amino acids. Germline V gives CDR1 SQVTM, CDR2 ANQGSEA. Between the trimmed V and J ends, which lost 4 bases and 4 bases, there was a span of 8 bases. The CDR3 is CSVVTGNQPQHF. The CDR3 DNA follows: TGCAGCGTTGTGACGGGGAATCAGCCCCAGCATTTT. Together with reference TRBV29-1 and TRBJ1-5, the CDR3 gives the full variable domain: SAVISQKPSRDICQRGTSLTIQCQVDSQVTMMFWYRQQPGQSLTLIATANQGSEATYESGFVIDKFPISRPNLTFSTLTVSNMSPEDSSIYLCSVVTGNQPQHFGDGTRLSIL.

The rearrangement joins TRBV30 to TRBJ2-1; D unresolved. This CDR3 has 10 amino acids. The V end lost 0 bases, the J end lost 10 bases, and 4 bases lay between the germline ends. Germline assignment: CDR1 GTSNPN and CDR2 SVGIG (reference sequence). CDR3 sequence reads: CAWSVREQFF. CDR3 in DNA: TGTGCCTGGAGTGTACGGGAGCAGTTCTTC.

V gene TRBV7-6 combines with J gene TRBJ2-1; D is perhaps TRBD1 (6 bases). The length of the CDR3 is 17 residues. Trimming pared 5 bases from V and 4 bases from J, leaving 21 bases between. CDR1 is SGHVS and CDR2 is FNYEAQ in the germline V gene. CDR3 loop: CASSLTGAIRAYNEQFF. The CDR3 nucleotides read TGTGCCAGCAGCCTGACAGGCGCCATAAGGGCTTACAATGAGCAGTTCTTC. Looking up the rest from reference TRBV7-6 and TRBJ2-1 gives the full variable domain: GAGVSQSPRYKVTKRGQDVALRCDPISGHVSLYWYRQALGQGPEFLTYFNYEAQQDKSGLPNDRFSAERPEGSISTLTIQRTEQRDSAMYRCASSLTGAIRAYNEQFFGPGTRLTVL.

This clone was observed once. This chain links TRBV14 with TRBJ2-5; D ambiguous. The germline V and J ends were trimmed by 4 bases and 1 base, with 10 bases remaining between them. This CDR3 contains 14 residues. CDR1 is SGHDN and CDR2 is FVKESK in the germline V gene. The DNA of the CDR3 is TGTGCCAGCAGCCGAGTGGCATTCCAAGAGACCCAGTACTTC. Its protein is CASSRVAFQETQYF. The variable domain in full, with the rest retrieved from reference TRBV14 and TRBJ2-5, is EAGVTQFPSHSVIEKGQTVTLRCDPISGHDNLYWYRRVMGKEIKFLLHFVKESKQDESGMPNNRFLAERTGGTYSTLKVQPAELEDSGVYFCASSRVAFQETQYFGPGTRLLVL.

The chain joins TRBV7-8 to TRBJ2-7, with a possible D match to TRBD2 (6 bases). The V and J ends lost 5 bases and 0 bases respectively, with 14 bases between them. CDR1 is SGHVS and CDR2 is FQNEAQ in the germline V gene. CDR3 length equals 15 residues. The CDR3 DNA is TGTGCCAGCAGCCCCGTTGGGGGGAGCTCCTACGAGCAGTACTTC. It specifies CASSPVGGSSYEQYF. Filled out from reference TRBV7-8 and TRBJ2-7, the complete variable domain reads GAGVSQSPRYKVAKRGQDVALRCDPISGHVSLFWYQQALGQGPEFLTYFQNEAQLDKSGLPSDRFFAERPEGSVSTLKIQRTQQEDSAVYLCASSPVGGSSYEQYFGPGTRLTVT.